Presented here are 16 T cell receptor beta chains from one specimen sequenced in a study of spatial heterogeneity in lung cancer. Notes on the study in general: Counts of expanded alpha and beta TCRs within tumors tracked the tumor nonsynonymous mutation count.

One entry per CDR3 protein, called by TCRdb with MiXCR from the 5' RACE reads. The sample consists of 5,000 to 5,500 distinct CDR3 sequences, 6% to 8.5% of them appearing once. Time point: sample taken at primary tumor resection. Antigens for these TCRs are unknown. The sequenced sample was lung tumor tissue, obtained at surgery. These receptors were collected from a male donor with early-stage non-small cell lung cancer.

This clonotype turned up a few times. This chain joins TRBV7-2 and TRBJ2-1; D unresolved. The CDR3 is 13 residues long. Trimming took off 1 base at V and 15 bases at J, with 16 bases between the two ends. CDR1 is SGHTA and CDR2 is FQGNSA in the germline V gene. CDR3 loop: CASSLGRMGKPFF. In nucleotides, the CDR3 is TGTGCCAGCAGCTTAGGACGGATGGGGAAGCCGTTCTTC.

This clonotype was seen ten or more times. This chain connects TRBV7-9 to TRBJ2-5, with a tentative D call TRBD2 (6 bases). Germline V gives CDR1 SEHNR, CDR2 FQNEAQ (reference sequence). V was trimmed by 5 bases and J by 5 bases, leaving 18 bases between them. This CDR3 has 15 amino acids. CDR3 coding DNA: TGTGCCAGCAGCCCCCGGAGGGGAGGAATTGAGACCCAGTACTTC. Amino acids: CASSPRRGGIETQYF.

This clonotype was observed a handful of times. The V call is TRBV10-3, the J call TRBJ2-3; D gene uncertain. CDR1 is ENHRY and CDR2 is SYGVKD in the germline V gene. Trimming pared 2 bases from V and 5 bases from J, leaving 11 bases between. The CDR3 covers 14 residues. CDR3 nucleotide sequence: TGTGCCATCAGTGAGGCCGGGCCGGTAGATACGCAGTATTTT. Translated: CAISEAGPVDTQYF.

This clonotype was seen ten or more times. This chain uses TRBV6-6 with TRBJ2-7, with D perhaps matching TRBD1 (5 bases). V lost 7 bases, J lost 0 bases, and 16 bases lay in between. CDR3 size: 15 residues. The germline V gene encodes CDR1 MNHNY and CDR2 SVGAGI (reference sequence). The CDR3 DNA reads TGTGCCAGCACCTTAGGGGCCTCGAGCTCCTACGAGCAGTACTTC. Residues: CASTLGASSSYEQYF.

This clonotype was seen many times. The V call is TRBV3-1, the J call TRBJ1-5; no reliable D call. The CDR3 totals 15 residues. Trimming removed 0 bases from V and 0 bases from J, with 6 bases in between. Germline loops: CDR1 LGHDT, CDR2 YNNKEL (reference sequence). The CDR3, as DNA: TGTGCCAGCAGCCAAGAGTCGGGTAGCAATCAGCCCCAGCATTTT. Translated, it gives CASSQESGSNQPQHF.

This clonotype occurred many times. The rearrangement links TRBV6-2 or TRBV6-3 to TRBJ2-2; TRBD1 agrees at 8 bases. V gave up 7 bases and J gave up 1 base; unmatched junction bases: 8. Germline assignment: CDR1 MNHEY and CDR2 SVGEGT. CDR3 length: 16 amino acids. Here the CDR3 reads CASTQHGTGNTGELFF. The CDR3 DNA sequence: TGTGCCAGCACCCAACACGGGACAGGGAACACCGGGGAGCTGTTTTTT.

Many counts were recorded for this clonotype. V and J are TRBV24-1 and TRBJ1-1, with D uncertain. CDR1 and CDR2 from the germline V gene are KGHDR and SFDVKD. V was pared by 4 bases and J by 0 bases, with 5 bases between. The CDR3 spans 13 residues. The CDR3 DNA follows: TGTGCCACCAGTGACAGCCTGAACACTGAAGCTTTCTTT. Translated, it gives CATSDSLNTEAFF.

This clonotype is medium-sized within its sample. The chain couples TRBV7-9 to TRBJ2-5; D tentatively reads TRBD1 or TRBD2 (5 bases each). V gave up 6 bases and J gave up 1 base, with 18 bases separating them. There are 16 residues in the CDR3. CDR1 and CDR2 (germline): SEHNR, FQNEAQ (reference sequence). The CDR3 loop reads CASSHRDARTQETQYF. The CDR3 nucleotides are TGTGCCAGCAGTCATCGGGACGCCCGTACCCAAGAGACCCAGTACTTC.

The V gene is TRBV6-1, the J gene TRBJ1-2; 9 bases line up with TRBD1. The germline gives CDR1 MNHNS, CDR2 SASEGT. The CDR3 is made up of 13 amino acids. The J segment lost 8 bases and the V segment lost 8 bases, leaving 9 bases of the junction unmatched. The chain's CDR3 is CASGTGGLRGYTF. The DNA of the CDR3 is TGTGCCAGCGGAACAGGGGGCCTTCGCGGCTACACCTTC.

This clonotype has a handful of counts. The chain recombines TRBV9 with TRBJ1-2; TRBD1 agrees at 9 bases. This CDR3 comprises 15 residues. Germline V gives CDR1 SGDLS, CDR2 YYNGEE. The V gene end was trimmed by 0 bases and the J gene end by 2 bases; junction bases not matched to a gene: 2. The CDR3 DNA reads as TGTGCCAGCAGCGTAGATACAGGGGGCAACTATGGCTACACCTTC. This translates into CASSVDTGGNYGYTF.

This clonotype was counted many times. The chain combines TRBV5-1 with TRBJ2-7; 10 nucleotides agree with TRBD2. Germline V gives CDR1 SGHRS, CDR2 YFSETQ. The CDR3 extends over 16 amino acids. V shed 0 bases and J 8 bases; nucleotides not matched to a gene: 11. CDR3 DNA sequence: TGCGCCAGCAGCTTGGTAGCGGGAGGCCCCCAGGGTAAGCAGTACTTC. This sequence encodes CASSLVAGGPQGKQYF.

Of note for this clonotype: Since a much larger clone is just one base distant, this may be a read error. The rearrangement joins TRBV6-5 to TRBJ2-2, with D possibly matching TRBD2 (6 bases). The CDR3 has 13 residues. Per germline, CDR1 MNHEY and CDR2 SVGAGI. Trimming pared 2 bases from V and 7 bases from J, leaving 8 bases between. The CDR3 loop reads CASSYRGIGELFF. The CDR3 region has the DNA TGTGCCAGCAGTTACCGGGGGATCGGGGAGCTGTTTTTT.

This clonotype is medium-sized within its sample. The chain has TRBV28 and TRBJ1-5; TRBD1 agrees at 7 bases. V shed 5 bases, J shed 0 bases, and the junction held 1 base outside the gene matches. Germline CDR1 is MDHEN and CDR2 is SYDVKM. This CDR3 has 14 residues. The CDR3 DNA reads TGTGCCAGCAGTGGACAGGCTAGCAATCAGCCCCAGCATTTT. It is translated as CASSGQASNQPQHF.

This clonotype was seen a few times. The gene calls are TRBV2 and TRBJ1-2; TRBD1 is a possible D gene (6 bases). V shed 6 bases and J shed 5 bases, with 13 bases lying between them. The length of the CDR3 is 13 residues. The germline V gene encodes CDR1 SNHLY and CDR2 FYNNEI. For the CDR3, the DNA is TGTGCCAGCAGGGGAGAGGGGGATTATGGCTACACCTTC. Amino acid sequence: CASRGEGDYGYTF.

This clonotype was observed a handful of times. The V and J genes are TRBV3-1 and TRBJ1-6, with D unresolved. Per germline, CDR1 LGHDT and CDR2 YNNKEL (reference sequence). Trimming stripped 3 bases from V and 7 bases from J, with 10 bases between. The CDR3 loop spans 14 amino acids. The CDR3 sequence is CASSQGAFNSPLHF. CDR3 nucleotides: TGTGCCAGCAGCCAGGGAGCATTCAATTCACCCCTCCACTTT.

In this sample, this clonotype turned up many times. The chain is built from TRBV11-3 and TRBJ1-3; D unclear. Trimming removed 5 bases at V and 0 bases at J, with 17 bases between. The CDR3 runs 17 residues. Germline loops: CDR1 SGHNT, CDR2 YENEEA. In DNA, the CDR3 is TGTGCCAGCAGCCAATCCAACAGCCCCAGCTCTGGAAACACCATATATTTT. This sequence encodes CASSQSNSPSSGNTIYF.